This record looks at one TCR beta chain sequence and its context. Measured with immunoSEQ multiplex PCR; TCRdb has only the in-frame clones, and not every one. The sample records 50,000 to 55,000 clones, over 80% being singletons. These data originate in a study of T cell responses to AZD1222 COVID-19 vaccine. Here the sequenced sample was peripheral blood, taken 28 days after the second AZD1222 dose. This TCR came from an adult who received the AZD1222 COVID-19 vaccine.

CDR3 in DNA: TGTGCCAGCAGCCCGAGTACGAACACCGGGGAGCTGTTTTTT. Protein sequence: CASSPSTNTGELFF. The genes are TRBV5-4 and TRBJ2-2, with unresolved D. Germline-derived CDR1 and CDR2 are SGHNT and YYREEE (reference sequence). The CDR3 consists of 14 residues. V gave up 4 bases and J gave up 0 bases, with 7 bases separating them.